A single sample gave rise to the 14 T cell receptor beta chains below, sequenced in a study of shared clonotypes between healthy human individuals (dated by TCRdb to 2018 to 2020). The library was generated by the immunoSEQ multiplex PCR assay. TCRdb stores this immuneACCESS table with in-frame sequences only. Part of the clones is absent; in the studies checked, under half of the shortfall reflects unresolved V genes, and no reason is known for the rest. Here the sample has 1,100,000 or so clones; around three quarters occur a single time. The ten largest clones add up to about 0.52% of the sample. The specimen was memory CD4+ T cells from PBMCs. Explained via the paper, the cell subset or site label denotes: CD45RA-negative fraction. These TCRs come from a man between 18 and 35 years old in good health. Some clones in this sample may be carry-over from other donors' samples.

The chain couples TRBV2 to TRBJ1-5, with 7 nucleotides matching TRBD1. This CDR3 is 16 amino acids long. Germline CDR1 reads SNHLY; CDR2 reads FYNNEI. V lost 6 bases and J lost 1; bases outside the gene matches: 9. The CDR3 is CASRTGKGESNQPQHF. The CDR3 bases are TGTGCCAGCAGGACAGGGAAGGGCGAAAGCAATCAGCCCCAGCATTTT.

V and J are TRBV7-9 and TRBJ1-1, with D possibly TRBD1 on 5 matching bases. Germline loops: CDR1 SEHNR, CDR2 FQNEAQ (reference sequence). The germline V and J ends were trimmed by 5 bases and 5 bases, with 15 bases remaining between them. CDR3 length: 14 residues. CDR3 in amino acids: CASSREGLGTEAFF. CDR3 DNA sequence: TGTGCCAGCAGCCGGGAGGGGTTGGGGACTGAAGCTTTCTTT.

J is TRBJ2-1 and V is TRBV28; 7 bases fit TRBD1. The CDR3 extends over 15 amino acids. Germline assignment: CDR1 MDHEN and CDR2 SYDVKM. After removal of 5 bases from V and 4 bases from J, the junction contained 8 bases not matched to a gene. CDR3 residues: CASSQGQNKYNEQFF. The CDR3, as DNA: TGTGCCAGCAGTCAGGGACAGAACAAGTACAATGAGCAGTTCTTC.

This chain links TRBV6-1 with TRBJ2-7, with TRBD1 identical over 7 bases. This CDR3 comprises 14 residues. CDR1 and CDR2 (germline): MNHNS, SASEGT. V trimming: 3 bases; J trimming: 6 bases; junction bases outside the gene matches: 8. CDR3 sequence: CASSEADRVGEQYF. Here the CDR3 DNA reads TGTGCCAGCAGTGAGGCAGACAGGGTGGGCGAGCAGTACTTC.

This clone was seen a single time. Here the CDR3 reads CASSPPDSSTDTQYF. The CDR3 region has the DNA TGCGCCAGCAGCCCGCCCGACAGCAGCACAGATACGCAGTATTTT. The V gene is TRBV5-1, the J gene TRBJ2-3; tentative D call: TRBD1 (5 bases). This CDR3 is built from 15 residues. The germline gives CDR1 SGHRS, CDR2 YFSETQ. Trimming cost V 4 bases and J 0 bases, with 12 bases left between them.

The gene calls are TRBV10-1 and TRBJ2-1; 12 bases align to TRBD2. Trimming removed 6 bases from V and 1 base from J; junction bases left unmatched: 1. Per germline, CDR1 WNHNN and CDR2 SYGVQD (reference sequence). The CDR3 covers 15 residues. Here the CDR3 reads CASRGLAGSYNEQFF. The CDR3 DNA is TGCGCCAGCAGAGGACTAGCGGGGTCCTACAATGAGCAGTTCTTC.

V and J are TRBV11-3 and TRBJ2-7; 9 bases align to TRBD1. V lost 5 bases and J lost 6; bases outside the gene matches: 5. There are 13 residues in the CDR3. The germline V gene has CDR1 SGHNT and CDR2 YENEEA. Here the CDR3 reads CASSPQQGAEQYF. DNA of the CDR3: TGTGCCAGCAGCCCTCAACAGGGGGCCGAGCAGTACTTC. The full variable domain, rest sourced from reference TRBV11-3 and TRBJ2-7, is EAGVVQSPRYKIIEKKQPVAFWCNPISGHNTLYWYLQNLGQGPELLIRYENEEAVDDSQLPKDRFSAERLKGVDSTLKIQPAELGDSAVYLCASSPQQGAEQYFGPGTRLTVT.

In this sample, this clone turned up once. The chain recombines TRBV5-4 with TRBJ1-4; D is unresolved. Between the trimmed V and J ends, which lost 4 bases and 8 bases, there was a span of 18 bases. CDR1 is SGHNT, CDR2 YYREEE, per germline (reference sequence). The CDR3 has 15 amino acids. In nucleotides, the CDR3 is TGTGCCAGCAGCCTTCCGGGCGACTCGAGGGAAAAACTGTTTTTT. Translating it yields CASSLPGDSREKLFF.

The gene calls are TRBV28 and TRBJ2-7; no clear D gene. Germline loops: CDR1 MDHEN, CDR2 SYDVKM. CDR3 length equals 12 residues. V lost 5 bases to trimming and J lost 4 bases, with 9 bases between them. The CDR3: CASSTLNYEQYF. In DNA, the CDR3 is TGTGCCAGCAGTACCCTTAATTACGAGCAGTACTTC. Variable domain in full (rest from reference TRBV28 and TRBJ2-7): DVKVTQSSRYLVKRTGEKVFLECVQDMDHENMFWYRQDPGLGLRLIYFSYDVKMKEKGDIPEGYSVSREKKERFSLILESASTNQTSMYLCASSTLNYEQYFGPGTRLTVT.

The chain couples TRBV7-7 to TRBJ2-1, with TRBD2 matching 10 bases. The V segment lost 1 base and the J segment 8 bases; nucleotides outside the gene matches: 5. Germline V CDR1 and CDR2: SSHAT, FNYEAQ (reference sequence). The CDR3 is 15 amino acids. For the CDR3, the DNA is TGTGCCAGCAGCTTAGGGCTAGCGGGAGCAGATGAGCAGTTCTTC. Protein product: CASSLGLAGADEQFF.

The V and J genes are TRBV10-2 and TRBJ1-5, with 10 bases aligning to TRBD1. The V and J ends lost 6 bases and 6 bases, in that order; junction bases with no gene match: 5. Germline CDR1 WSHSY, CDR2 SAAADI. CDR3 length: 14 amino acids. In DNA, the CDR3 is TGCGCCAGCAGGGACAGGGGGGACGTTCAGCCCCAGCATTTT. Protein product: CASRDRGDVQPQHF.

The genes are TRBV21-1 and TRBJ2-7; no DNA check was done on the table's D call, TRBD1. TRBV21-1 is reported as a pseudogene. The CDR3 loop spans 14 amino acids. For the CDR3, the DNA is TGTGCCAGCAGCTCCGGGACAGGGGGCTACGAGCAGTACTTC. Its protein is CASSSGTGGYEQYF.

The chain links TRBV6-5 to TRBJ2-1; 14 bases are shared with TRBD2. Germline values: CDR1 MNHEY, CDR2 SVGAGI. The V gene end was trimmed by 6 bases and the J gene end by 9 bases; junction bases not matched to a gene: 7. There are 15 residues in the CDR3. CDR3 amino acids: CASSRLAGGPGEQFF. The CDR3 nucleotides are TGTGCCAGCAGCCGACTAGCGGGAGGGCCGGGTGAGCAGTTCTTC.

This chain uses TRBV4-3 with TRBJ2-7, with D uncertain. Germline-derived CDR1 and CDR2 are LGHNA and YSLEER. This CDR3 spans 17 amino acids. The V end lost 1 base, the J end lost 2 bases, and 18 bases lay between the germline ends. CDR3 sequence: CASSQVKVDSSPYEQYF. CDR3 DNA: TGCGCCAGCAGCCAAGTAAAGGTAGATAGCTCACCCTACGAGCAGTACTTC.